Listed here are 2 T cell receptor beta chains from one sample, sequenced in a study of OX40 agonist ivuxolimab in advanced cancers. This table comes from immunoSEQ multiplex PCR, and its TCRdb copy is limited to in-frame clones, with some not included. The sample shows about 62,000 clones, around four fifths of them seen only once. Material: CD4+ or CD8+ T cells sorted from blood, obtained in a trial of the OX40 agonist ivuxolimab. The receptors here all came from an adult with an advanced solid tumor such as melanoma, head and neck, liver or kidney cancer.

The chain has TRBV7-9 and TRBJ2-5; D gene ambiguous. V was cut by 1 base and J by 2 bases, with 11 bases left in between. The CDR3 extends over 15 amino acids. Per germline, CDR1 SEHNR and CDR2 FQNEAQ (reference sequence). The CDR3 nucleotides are TGTGCCAGCAGCTTAGAAACTTACGGGCAAGAGACCCAGTACTTC. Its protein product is CASSLETYGQETQYF.

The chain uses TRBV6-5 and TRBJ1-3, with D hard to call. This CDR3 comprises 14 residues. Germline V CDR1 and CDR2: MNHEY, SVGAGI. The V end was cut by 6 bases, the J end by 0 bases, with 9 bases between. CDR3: CASRLSGSGNTIYF. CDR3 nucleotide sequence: TGTGCCAGCAGGCTCAGTGGCTCTGGAAACACCATATATTTT.